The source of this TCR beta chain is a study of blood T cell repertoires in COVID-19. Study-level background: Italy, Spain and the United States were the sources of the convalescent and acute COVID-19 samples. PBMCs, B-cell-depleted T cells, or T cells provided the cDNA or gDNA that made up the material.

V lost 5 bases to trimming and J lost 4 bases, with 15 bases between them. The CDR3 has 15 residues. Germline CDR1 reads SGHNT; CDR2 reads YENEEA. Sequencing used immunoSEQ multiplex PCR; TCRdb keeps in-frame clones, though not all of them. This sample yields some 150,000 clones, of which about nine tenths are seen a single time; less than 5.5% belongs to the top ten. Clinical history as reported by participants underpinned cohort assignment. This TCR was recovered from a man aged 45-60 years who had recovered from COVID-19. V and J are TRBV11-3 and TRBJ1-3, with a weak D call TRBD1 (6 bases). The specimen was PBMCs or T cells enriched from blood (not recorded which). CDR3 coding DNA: TGTGCCAGCAGCCCGCAGGGGATTGCGGGAAACACCATATATTTT. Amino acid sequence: CASSPQGIAGNTIYF.